Listed below are T cell receptor beta chains from one sample, sequenced in a study of EBV T-cell therapy then PD-1 blockade in nasopharyngeal carcinoma. No antigen has been identified for these receptors. Repertoires were generated with immunoSEQ multiplex PCR, while TCRdb's copy carries only in-frame clones and drops some. The sample carries over 20,000 clones, around 80% recorded once. Specimen: CD8+ T cells from blood, collected at day 266 from a patient whose treatment included autologous EBV-specific T cells and nivolumab. The receptor source for this set is a man aged 40-49 years with nasopharyngeal carcinoma. The CDR3 runs from the conserved cysteine through the conserved F or W. A D gene is named only where the DNA matches it firmly. Clone size is given for some rows only: seen once, a few or many times, or a class if the clone is expanded.

D: .
J: TRBJ2-7
V: TRBV27
size: .
DNA: TGTGCCAGCAGTTTACAGTCAAGGTACGAGCAGTACTTC
CDR3: CASSLQSRYEQYF

D: .
J: TRBJ1-6
V: TRBV5-1
size: .
DNA: TGCGCCAGCAGCCGTCCGGAAGCAATGCGCAATTCACCCCTCCACTTT
CDR3: CASSRPEAMRNSPLHF

D: TRBD2
J: TRBJ2-1
V: TRBV4-2
size: .
DNA: TGTGCCAGCAGCCAAGATCCCCTAGCGGGGGAACAATCCTACAATGAGCAGTTCTTC
CDR3: CASSQDPLAGEQSYNEQFF

D: .
J: TRBJ2-7
V: TRBV27
size: .
DNA: TGTGCCAGCAGTTTGGGAACAGGCCTAGGGGAGCAGTACTTC
CDR3: CASSLGTGLGEQYF

D: TRBD1
J: TRBJ2-2
V: TRBV2
size: few
DNA: TGTGCCATCCCTGGAGACAGGGATAACACCGGGGAGCTGTTTTTT
CDR3: CAIPGDRDNTGELFF

D: .
J: TRBJ1-2
V: TRBV27
size: .
DNA: TGTGCCAGCAGTTTCTCGGCAGGGGCTTCCCATCTTAATGGCTACACCTTC
CDR3: CASSFSAGASHLNGYTF

D: .
J: TRBJ2-1
V: TRBV20-1
size: .
DNA: TGCAGTGCTAGTACCCAGGGCGTCACGCAGTTCTTC
CDR3: CSASTQGVTQFF

D: TRBD1
J: TRBJ1-4
V: TRBV19
size: .
DNA: TGTGCCAGTAGTATAAGAACATGGTTGGACAGGGAAAGTAACGAAAAACTGTTTTTT
CDR3: CASSIRTWLDRESNEKLFF

D: .
J: TRBJ2-5
V: TRBV3-1/TRBV3-2
size: .
DNA: TGTGCCAGCAGCCCCCGAGGTAGATTCCAAGAGACCCAGTACTTC
CDR3: CASSPRGRFQETQYF

D: .
J: TRBJ2-7
V: TRBV9
size: .
DNA: TGTGCCAGCAGCGTAGCAGTTTACTCCTACGAGCAGTACTTC
CDR3: CASSVAVYSYEQYF

D: TRBD2
J: TRBJ2-7
V: TRBV4-1
size: .
DNA: TGCGCCAGCAGCCTTGGACTAGACTACGAGCAGTACTTC
CDR3: CASSLGLDYEQYF

D: TRBD1
J: TRBJ1-5
V: TRBV4-3
size: .
DNA: TGCGCCAGCAGCCAACCTGGGACAGGGGGCAATCAGCCCCAGCATTTT
CDR3: CASSQPGTGGNQPQHF

D: TRBD2
J: TRBJ2-1
V: TRBV6-6
size: .
DNA: TGTGCCAGCAGTTACTCAAGGCTAGCGGAGTACAATGAGCAGTTCTTC
CDR3: CASSYSRLAEYNEQFF

D: TRBD2
J: TRBJ2-5
V: TRBV28
size: .
DNA: TGTGCCAGCAGTTTACGGGGGGGCCGTGAGACCCAGTACTTC
CDR3: CASSLRGGRETQYF

D: .
J: TRBJ2-5
V: TRBV9
size: .
DNA: TGTGCCAGCAGCGTAGGGGGACCCCTGGAGACCCAGTACTTC
CDR3: CASSVGGPLETQYF

D: .
J: TRBJ2-1
V: TRBV6-1
size: .
DNA: TGTGCCAGCAGTGACAGGGGGGACTACAATGAGCAGTTCTTC
CDR3: CASSDRGDYNEQFF

D: .
J: TRBJ2-7
V: TRBV9
size: .
DNA: TGTGCCAGCAGCACACCGGGACACCCCGAGCAGTACTTC
CDR3: CASSTPGHPEQYF

D: TRBD2
J: TRBJ2-2
V: TRBV27
size: .
DNA: TGTGCCAGCAGTTGGGGACTAGCGGGGGTCGGGGAGCTGTTTTTT
CDR3: CASSWGLAGVGELFF